The 16 T cell receptor beta chains presented below share a single source sample, sequenced in a study of control samples from healthy donors and cancer patients. Method: immunoSEQ multiplex PCR; TCRdb's copy keeps in-frame clones and lacks some. This repertoire comprises some 180,000 clones; its ten largest clones make up under 2.5%. What was sequenced was blood. The receptors were sampled from a woman in her thirties in good health.

The chain has TRBV7-2 and TRBJ1-5; D possibly corresponds to TRBD1 (5 bases). The CDR3 runs to 16 residues. From germline, CDR1 is SGHTA and CDR2 FQGNSA. V gave up 3 bases and J gave up 0 bases, with 12 bases separating them. DNA of the CDR3: TGTGCCAGCAGCTTGGACTGGGGGGTTAGCAATCAGCCCCAGCATTTT. Its protein product is CASSLDWGVSNQPQHF.

The J gene is TRBJ1-2, the V gene TRBV28; possibly TRBD1 for D (5 bases). CDR1 and CDR2 from the germline V gene are MDHEN and SYDVKM. The germline V and J ends were trimmed by 4 bases and 7 bases, with 25 bases remaining between them. The CDR3 is 17 residues long. The CDR3 DNA follows: TGTGCCAGCAGTTCCCCTACGGGCGCAGGGACCGGGCGTGGCTACACCTTC. Translating gives CASSSPTGAGTGRGYTF.

The CDR3 reads CASSIEGELNQPQHF. As DNA, the CDR3 is TGTGCCAGTAGTATCGAAGGTGAACTCAATCAGCCCCAGCATTTT. The chain joins TRBV19 to TRBJ1-5, with unresolved D. Germline V gene sequence: CDR1 LNHDA, CDR2 SQIVND (reference sequence). The CDR3 spans 15 residues. V was pared by 3 bases and J by 3 bases, with 12 bases between.

The V call is TRBV9, the J call TRBJ2-6, with D possibly being TRBD1 (6 bases). CDR3 length: 15 amino acids. Trimming took off 2 bases at V and 1 base at J, with 7 bases between the two ends. Germline V gene sequence: CDR1 SGDLS, CDR2 YYNGEE. Here the CDR3 DNA reads TGTGCCAGCAGCGTCACAGGGTCTGGGGCCAACGTCCTGACTTTC. Translation gives CASSVTGSGANVLTF. Drawing the rest from reference TRBV9 and TRBJ2-6, the complete variable domain is DSGVTQTPKHLITATGQRVTLRCSPRSGDLSVYWYQQSLDQGLQFLIQYYNGEERAKGNILERFSAQQFPDLHSELNLSSLELGDSALYFCASSVTGSGANVLTFGAGSRLTVL.

V gene TRBV7-2 combines with J gene TRBJ2-3; D is ambiguous. Trimming pared 5 bases from V and 8 bases from J, leaving 11 bases between. The CDR3 consists of 12 residues. CDR1 and CDR2 from the germline V gene are SGHTA and FQGNSA. The CDR3 DNA sequence: TGTGCCAGCAGCGGTTATCTGGGTACGCAGTATTTT. Protein: CASSGYLGTQYF.

This chain connects TRBV2 to TRBJ2-7; D is unclear. The V gene lost 6 bases and the J gene lost 1 base, with 16 bases spanning the gap. This CDR3 contains 15 residues. Germline V lookup: CDR1 SNHLY, CDR2 FYNNEI. The CDR3 nucleotides read TGTGCCAGCAGCCCGGGCACCGGATTTTCCTACGAGCAGTACTTC. This codes for CASSPGTGFSYEQYF. Based on the CDR3 plus reference TRBV2 and TRBJ2-7, the full variable domain is EPEVTQTPSHQVTQMGQEVILRCVPISNHLYFYWYRQILGQKVEFLVSFYNNEISEKSEIFDDQFSVERPDGSNFTLKIRSTKLEDSAMYFCASSPGTGFSYEQYFGPGTRLTVT.

The chain couples TRBV27 to TRBJ1-2; D may be TRBD1 (6 bases). Germline loops: CDR1 MNHEY, CDR2 SMNVEV (reference sequence). This CDR3 comprises 12 residues. V was clipped by 5 bases and J by 7 bases, with 11 bases between them. This CDR3 reads CASSTQGGGYTF. CDR3 sequence (DNA): TGTGCCAGCAGTACACAGGGAGGTGGCTACACCTTC.

The genes are TRBV10-3 and TRBJ1-2; 8 bases line up with TRBD1. After removal of 6 bases from V and 3 bases from J, the junction contained 9 bases not matched to a gene. CDR3 size: 15 residues. From germline, CDR1 is ENHRY and CDR2 SYGVKD. The CDR3: CAISKTGEGYYGYTF. CDR3 nucleotide sequence: TGTGCCATCAGCAAGACAGGGGAGGGGTACTATGGCTACACCTTC.

The rearrangement links TRBV19 to TRBJ1-5; D is unresolved. The CDR3 length is 15 residues. From germline, CDR1 is LNHDA and CDR2 SQIVND (reference sequence). V lost 3 bases to trimming and J lost 0 bases, with 9 bases between them. CDR3 bases: TGTGCCAGTAGTATGTTGGGATATAGCAATCAGCCCCAGCATTTT. Its protein is CASSMLGYSNQPQHF.

CDR3 in DNA: TGTGCCAGTAGTAGCTCCAGGACAGGGGGAACCAAGGGCCGGAATGGCTACACCTTC. Amino acid sequence: CASSSSRTGGTKGRNGYTF. The chain recombines TRBV19 with TRBJ1-2, with 10 bases that match TRBD1. Germline CDR1 LNHDA, CDR2 SQIVND (reference sequence). The CDR3 runs to 19 residues. The V gene end was trimmed by 4 bases and the J gene end by 6 bases; junction bases not matched to a gene: 20.

The genes are TRBV7-8 and TRBJ1-2, with D perhaps TRBD1 (5 bases). The CDR3 extends over 14 amino acids. Germline V gives CDR1 SGHVS, CDR2 FQNEAQ. With 4 bases removed from V and 6 bases from J, the gap between germline ends came to 15 bases. The CDR3 coding sequence is TGTGCCAGCAGCTCCTGGGGGTCCGACCATGGCTACACCTTC. Its protein is CASSSWGSDHGYTF.

This sequence joins TRBV4-1 and TRBJ2-1, with a tentative D call TRBD2 (5 bases). CDR1 is MGHRA and CDR2 is YSYEKL in the germline V gene. This CDR3 region has 16 residues. The ends were cut back, 1 base at V and 10 bases at J, with 20 bases in the middle. The CDR3 spells CASSQGALVKFIEQFF. As DNA, the CDR3 is TGCGCCAGCAGCCAAGGAGCACTAGTGAAATTTATCGAGCAGTTCTTC.

CDR3 nucleotide sequence: TGTGCCAGCAGCTTTTCCCTTGAGCAGTACTTC. Translating gives CASSFSLEQYF. The gene calls are TRBV7-9 and TRBJ2-7, with D hard to call. CDR1 is SEHNR and CDR2 is FQNEAQ in the germline V gene (reference sequence). There are 11 residues in the CDR3. Between the trimmed V and J ends, which lost 3 bases and 7 bases, there was a span of 7 bases. The full variable domain, with the rest looked up from reference TRBV7-9 and TRBJ2-7, is DTGVSQNPRHKITKRGQNVTFRCDPISEHNRLYWYRQTLGQGPEFLTYFQNEAQLEKSRLLSDRFSAERPKGSFSTLEIQRTEQGDSAMYLCASSFSLEQYFGPGTRLTVT.

The chain combines TRBV9 with TRBJ1-6, with D possibly matching TRBD1 (5 bases). The germline V gene encodes CDR1 SGDLS and CDR2 YYNGEE. V was pared by 3 bases and J by 6 bases, with 16 bases between. This CDR3 comprises 16 residues. The CDR3 loop is CASSARPGLSNSPLHF. The CDR3 region has the DNA TGTGCCAGCAGCGCACGACCGGGACTTAGTAATTCACCCCTCCACTTT.

The CDR3 bases are TGTGCCAGCAGTTTCTCACTAGCGGGGGTCTACTACAATGAGCAGTTCTTC. Translating it yields CASSFSLAGVYYNEQFF. The genes are TRBV27 and TRBJ2-1; TRBD2 aligns across 11 bases. Germline loops: CDR1 MNHEY, CDR2 SMNVEV (reference sequence). The CDR3 runs 17 residues. V dropped 3 bases and J dropped 3; count of bases not matched to a gene: 7.

V gene TRBV10-3 combines with J gene TRBJ2-1; 9 bases are shared with TRBD1. Trimming took 3 bases from V and 1 from J; bases not matched to a gene: 1. Germline assignment: CDR1 ENHRY and CDR2 SYGVKD. The CDR3 runs 15 residues. CDR3 nucleotides: TGTGCCATCAGTGACGGGACAGGGTCCTACAATGAGCAGTTCTTC. Amino acids: CAISDGTGSYNEQFF.